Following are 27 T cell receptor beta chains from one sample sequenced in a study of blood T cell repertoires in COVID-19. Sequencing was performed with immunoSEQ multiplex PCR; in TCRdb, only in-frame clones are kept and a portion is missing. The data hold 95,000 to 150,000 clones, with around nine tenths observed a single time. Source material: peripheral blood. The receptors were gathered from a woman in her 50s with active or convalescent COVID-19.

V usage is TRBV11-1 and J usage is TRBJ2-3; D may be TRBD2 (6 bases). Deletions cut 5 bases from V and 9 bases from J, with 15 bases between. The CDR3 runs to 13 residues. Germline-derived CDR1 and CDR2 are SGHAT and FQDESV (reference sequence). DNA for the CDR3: TGTGCCAGCAGCCCCAGGACGGGGGAGACGCAGTATTTT. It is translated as CASSPRTGETQYF. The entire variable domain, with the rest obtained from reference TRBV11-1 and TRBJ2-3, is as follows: EAEVAQSPRYKITEKSQAVAFWCDPISGHATLYWYRQILGQGPELLVQFQDESVVDDSQLPKDRFSAERLKGVDSTLKIQPAELGDSAMYLCASSPRTGETQYFGPGTRLTVL.

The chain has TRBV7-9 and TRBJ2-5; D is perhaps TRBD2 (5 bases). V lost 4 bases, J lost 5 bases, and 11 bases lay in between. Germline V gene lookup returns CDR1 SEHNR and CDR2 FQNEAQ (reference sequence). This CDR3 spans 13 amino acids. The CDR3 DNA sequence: TGTGCCAGCAGCTCATCGTGGAGGGAGACCCAGTACTTC. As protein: CASSSSWRETQYF.

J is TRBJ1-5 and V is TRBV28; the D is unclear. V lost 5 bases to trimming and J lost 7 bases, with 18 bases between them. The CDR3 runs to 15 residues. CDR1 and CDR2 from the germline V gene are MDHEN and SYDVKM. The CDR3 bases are TGTGCCAGCAGTACCCCACGTTCCCGAGAACAGCCCCAGCATTTT. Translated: CASSTPRSREQPQHF.

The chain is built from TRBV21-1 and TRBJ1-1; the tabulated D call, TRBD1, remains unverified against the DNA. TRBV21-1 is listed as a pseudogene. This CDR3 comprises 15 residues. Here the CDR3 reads CASSDPRDRGPEAFF. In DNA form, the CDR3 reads TGTGCCAGCAGCGATCCCCGGGACAGGGGGCCCGAAGCTTTCTTT.

In nucleotides, the CDR3 is TGTGCCAGCAGCCCCTTAGACAGGGGAAGCTCCTATAATTCACCCCTCCACTTT. Translating it yields CASSPLDRGSSYNSPLHF. The J gene is TRBJ1-6, the V gene TRBV21-1; TRBD1, the table's D call, lacks a check against the DNA. TRBV21-1 is a pseudogene. CDR3 length equals 18 residues.

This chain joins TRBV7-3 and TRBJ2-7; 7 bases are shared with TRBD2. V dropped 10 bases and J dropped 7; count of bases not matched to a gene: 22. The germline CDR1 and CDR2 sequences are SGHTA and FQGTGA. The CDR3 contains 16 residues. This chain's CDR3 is CATGPLLALAEGEQYF. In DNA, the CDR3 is TGTGCCACCGGACCCCTTTTGGCTCTAGCGGAGGGGGAGCAGTACTTC.

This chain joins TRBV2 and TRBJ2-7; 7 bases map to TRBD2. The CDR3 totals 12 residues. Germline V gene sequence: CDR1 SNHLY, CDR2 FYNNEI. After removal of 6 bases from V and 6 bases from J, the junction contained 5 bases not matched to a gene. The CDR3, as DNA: TGTGCCAGCAGGCGTGGGGGGGTCGAGCAGTACTTC. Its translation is CASRRGGVEQYF.

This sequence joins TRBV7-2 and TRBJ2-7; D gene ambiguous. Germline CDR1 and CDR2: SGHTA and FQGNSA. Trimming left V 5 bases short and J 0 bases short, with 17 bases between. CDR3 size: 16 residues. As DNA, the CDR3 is TGTGCCAGCAGCCACGGAACAGACATCCTCTCCTACGAGCAGTACTTC. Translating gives CASSHGTDILSYEQYF.

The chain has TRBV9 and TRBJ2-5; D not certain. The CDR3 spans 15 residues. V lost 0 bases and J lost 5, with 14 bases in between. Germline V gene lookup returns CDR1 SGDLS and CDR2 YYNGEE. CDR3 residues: CASSVGASSWETQYF. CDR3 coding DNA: TGTGCCAGCAGCGTAGGTGCTTCAAGCTGGGAGACCCAGTACTTC. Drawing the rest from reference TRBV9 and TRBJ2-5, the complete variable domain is DSGVTQTPKHLITATGQRVTLRCSPRSGDLSVYWYQQSLDQGLQFLIQYYNGEERAKGNILERFSAQQFPDLHSELNLSSLELGDSALYFCASSVGASSWETQYFGPGTRLLVL.

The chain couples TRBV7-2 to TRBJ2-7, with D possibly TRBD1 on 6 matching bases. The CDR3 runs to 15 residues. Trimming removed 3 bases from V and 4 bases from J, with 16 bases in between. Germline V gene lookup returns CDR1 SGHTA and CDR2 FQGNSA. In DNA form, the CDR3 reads TGTGCCAGCAGCTTGGTTAGGACAGCTTTTTACGAGCAGTACTTC. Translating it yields CASSLVRTAFYEQYF. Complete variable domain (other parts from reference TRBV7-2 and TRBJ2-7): GAGVSQSPSNKVTEKGKDVELRCDPISGHTALYWYRQSLGQGLEFLIYFQGNSAPDKSGLPSDRFSAERTGGSVSTLTIQRTQQEDSAVYLCASSLVRTAFYEQYFGPGTRLTVT.

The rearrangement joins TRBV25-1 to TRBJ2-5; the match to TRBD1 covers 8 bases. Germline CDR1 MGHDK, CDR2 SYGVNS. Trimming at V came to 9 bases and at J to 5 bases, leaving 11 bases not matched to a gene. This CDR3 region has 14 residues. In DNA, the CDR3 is TGTGCCAGTAGAGAACGGACAGGGCTGGAGACCCAGTACTTC. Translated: CASRERTGLETQYF. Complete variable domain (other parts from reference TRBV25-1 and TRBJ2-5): EADIYQTPRYLVIGTGKKITLECSQTMGHDKMYWYQQDPGMELHLIHYSYGVNSTEKGDLSSESTVSRIRTEHFPLTLESARPSHTSQYLCASRERTGLETQYFGPGTRLLVL.

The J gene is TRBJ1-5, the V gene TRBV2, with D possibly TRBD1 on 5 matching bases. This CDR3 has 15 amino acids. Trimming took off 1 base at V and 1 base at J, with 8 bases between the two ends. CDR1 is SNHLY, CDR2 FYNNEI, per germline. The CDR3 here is CASSEGQTSNQPQHF. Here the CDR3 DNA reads TGTGCCAGCAGTGAAGGACAGACCAGCAATCAGCCCCAGCATTTT.

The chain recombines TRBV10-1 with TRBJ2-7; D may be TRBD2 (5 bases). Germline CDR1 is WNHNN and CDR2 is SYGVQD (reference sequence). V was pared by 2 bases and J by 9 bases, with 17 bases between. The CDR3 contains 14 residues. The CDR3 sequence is CASSEPTGAGGQYF. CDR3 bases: TGCGCCAGCAGTGAGCCGACGGGCGCGGGCGGGCAGTACTTC.

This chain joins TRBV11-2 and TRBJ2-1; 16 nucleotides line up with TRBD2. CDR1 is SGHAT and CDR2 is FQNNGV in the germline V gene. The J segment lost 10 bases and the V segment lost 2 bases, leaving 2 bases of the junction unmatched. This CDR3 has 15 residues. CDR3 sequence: CASSLTGLAGGEQFF. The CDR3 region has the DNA TGTGCCAGCAGCTTAACGGGACTAGCGGGAGGGGAGCAGTTCTTC.

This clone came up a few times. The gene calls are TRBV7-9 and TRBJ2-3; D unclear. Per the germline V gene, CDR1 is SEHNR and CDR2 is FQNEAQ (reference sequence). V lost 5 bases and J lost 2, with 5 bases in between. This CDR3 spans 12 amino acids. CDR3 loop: CASSPITDTQYF. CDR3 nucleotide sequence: TGTGCCAGCAGCCCTATCACAGATACGCAGTATTTT. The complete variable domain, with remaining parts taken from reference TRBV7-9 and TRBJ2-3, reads DTGVSQNPRHKITKRGQNVTFRCDPISEHNRLYWYRQTLGQGPEFLTYFQNEAQLEKSRLLSDRFSAERPKGSFSTLEIQRTEQGDSAMYLCASSPITDTQYFGPGTRLTVL.

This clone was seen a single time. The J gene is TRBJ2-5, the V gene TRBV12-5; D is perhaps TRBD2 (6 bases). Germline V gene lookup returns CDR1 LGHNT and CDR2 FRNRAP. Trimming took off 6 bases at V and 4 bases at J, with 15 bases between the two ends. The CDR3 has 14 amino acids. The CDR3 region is CASGRGVPPETQYF. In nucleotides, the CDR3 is TGTGCTAGTGGCCGCGGGGTACCTCCAGAGACCCAGTACTTC.

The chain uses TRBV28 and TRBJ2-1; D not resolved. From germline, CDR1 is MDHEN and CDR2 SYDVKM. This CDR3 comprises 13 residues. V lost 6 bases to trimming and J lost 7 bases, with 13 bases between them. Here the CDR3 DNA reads TGTGCCAGCAGCCGACACCCGCTGAATGAGCAGTTCTTC. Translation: CASSRHPLNEQFF.

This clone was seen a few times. The DNA for the CDR3 is TGTGCCACCTACCGGGACACCGATCAGCCCCAGCATTTT. Translating it yields CATYRDTDQPQHF. The V and J genes are TRBV28 and TRBJ1-5; maybe TRBD1 (6 bases). Germline V lookup: CDR1 MDHEN, CDR2 SYDVKM. The CDR3 is 13 amino acids. V was clipped by 10 bases and J by 5 bases, with 15 bases between them.

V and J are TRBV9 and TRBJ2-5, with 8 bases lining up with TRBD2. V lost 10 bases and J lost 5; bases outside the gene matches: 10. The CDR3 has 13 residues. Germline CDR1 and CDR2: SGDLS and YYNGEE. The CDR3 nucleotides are TGTGCCCGCGGGGGGAGGGCAGGGGAGACCCAGTACTTC. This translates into CARGGRAGETQYF.

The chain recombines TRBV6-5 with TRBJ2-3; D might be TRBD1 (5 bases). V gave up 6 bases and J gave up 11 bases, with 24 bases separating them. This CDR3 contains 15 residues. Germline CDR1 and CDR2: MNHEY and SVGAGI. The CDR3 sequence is CASSTEDMVTTMQYF. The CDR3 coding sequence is TGTGCCAGCAGCACTGAGGACATGGTTACCACGATGCAGTATTTT.

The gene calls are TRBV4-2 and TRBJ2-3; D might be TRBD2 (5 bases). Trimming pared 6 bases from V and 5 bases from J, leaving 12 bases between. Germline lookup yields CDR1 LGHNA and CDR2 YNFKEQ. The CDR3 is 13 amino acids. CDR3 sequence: CASSPGRGDTQYF. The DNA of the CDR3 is TGTGCCAGCAGTCCGGGCCGGGGAGATACGCAGTATTTT.

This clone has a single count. CDR3 sequence (DNA): TGTGCCAGCAGCCAAGATGCGGGGGTAGCGGATGGGCGGGAGCAGTACTTC. Its protein is CASSQDAGVADGREQYF. The chain links TRBV3-1 (or the pseudogene TRBV3-2) to TRBJ2-7; TRBD2 aligns across 7 bases. The CDR3 is 17 residues long. The V and J ends lost 0 bases and 7 bases, in that order; junction bases with no gene match: 15. Germline loops: CDR1 LGHDT, CDR2 YNNKEL (reference sequence).

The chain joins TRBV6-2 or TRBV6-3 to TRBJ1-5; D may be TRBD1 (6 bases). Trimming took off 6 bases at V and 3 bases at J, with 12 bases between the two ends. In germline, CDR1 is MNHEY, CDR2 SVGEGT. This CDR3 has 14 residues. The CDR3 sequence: CASSRGQLNQPQHF. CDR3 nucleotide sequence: TGTGCCAGCAGCCGCGGACAGCTCAATCAGCCCCAGCATTTT.

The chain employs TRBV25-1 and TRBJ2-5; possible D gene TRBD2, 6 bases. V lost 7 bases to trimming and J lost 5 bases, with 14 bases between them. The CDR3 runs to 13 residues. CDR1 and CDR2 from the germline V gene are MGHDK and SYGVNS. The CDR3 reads CASTLGGKETQYF. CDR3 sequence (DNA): TGTGCCAGCACCCTTGGCGGGAAGGAGACCCAGTACTTC.

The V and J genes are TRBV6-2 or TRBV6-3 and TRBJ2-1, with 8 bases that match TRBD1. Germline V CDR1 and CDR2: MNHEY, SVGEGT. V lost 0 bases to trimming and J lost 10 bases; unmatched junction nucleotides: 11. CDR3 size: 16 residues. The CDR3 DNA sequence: TGTGCCAGCAGTTACTCGCGACAGGGGCTAGCCCGGGAGCAGTTCTTC. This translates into CASSYSRQGLAREQFF.

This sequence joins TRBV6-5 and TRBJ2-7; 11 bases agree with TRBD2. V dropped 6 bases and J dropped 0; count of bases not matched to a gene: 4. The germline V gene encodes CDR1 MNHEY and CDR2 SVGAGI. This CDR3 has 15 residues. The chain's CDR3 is CASRLTSGVSYEQYF. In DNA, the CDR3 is TGTGCCAGCAGACTGACTAGCGGGGTCTCCTACGAGCAGTACTTC.

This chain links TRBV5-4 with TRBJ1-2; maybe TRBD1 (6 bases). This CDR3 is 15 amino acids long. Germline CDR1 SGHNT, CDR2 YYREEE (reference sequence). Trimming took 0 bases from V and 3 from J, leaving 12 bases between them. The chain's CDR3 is CASSLDRAIDYGYTF. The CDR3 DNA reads TGTGCCAGCAGCTTGGACAGGGCTATCGACTATGGCTACACCTTC.